This T cell receptor beta chain was profiled in a study of blood T cell repertoires in COVID-19 (TCRdb year 2020). Notes on the research overall: Samples from collaborators originated in the United States, Italy and Spain and spanned both the acute and convalescent phases of COVID-19. Where available, HLA class I and class II types were obtained from metadata supplied by the sample provider rather than from assay-based typing. Subjects who had been exposed to COVID-19, were actively infected with it, or had recovered from it provided the deeply sampled blood TCRbeta repertoires that made up the dataset. The material from the prospective study consisted of cDNA or gDNA derived from T cells, B-cell-depleted T cells, or PBMCs. A de-identified subject ID, COVID-19 status, age in years and sex were almost always included in the sample metadata. Samples were obtained from the ongoing ImmuneRACE study (first 160 participants) and from about 1,300 subjects provided by 6 global collaborators. The repertoires were released in a freely available public database meant as a resource for research on the immune response to SARS-CoV-2. General conclusions and limits of the study: Clinical and demographic metadata were provided uncurated, with the amount varying by source and participant.

TCRbeta CDR3 regions were amplified from genomic DNA using the immunoSEQ Assay, a bias-controlled multiplex PCR. The study's processing was this. Within the assay, amplification of reference gene primers was used to estimate how many nucleated cells each sample contained. To quantify the absolute abundance of each unique TCRbeta CDR3 rearrangement, sequence reads were collapsed and filtered. Productive Simpson clonality was computed per sample as the square root of Simpson's diversity index over productive rearrangements. Here the immuneACCESS table is served through TCRdb, limited to in-frame sequences with V and J called. Missing clones are a known gap in these copies; in checked studies unresolved V genes cover under half, and the rest lacks a known reason. V and J calls and clone size are those listed in that table; D and trimming were worked out from the DNA. Counted in this sample were around 97,000 clones; about 90% of them appeared once. Around 20% of the sample is held by the ten biggest clonotypes.

As for this clone: Its antigen is currently not known. No clone much larger than this one lies a single base away; base qualities are absent.

Whole blood was collected in K2EDTA tubes by collaborating institutions according to the institutions' own protocols. For TCRbeta analysis, collaborator samples were shipped as frozen whole blood, as isolated PBMCs, or as DNA extracted from either sample type. Reading from cysteine to phenylalanine, the CDR3 counts 16 amino acids. The only DNA kept is the CDR3, 48 bases in frame from the first base. V and J are truncated by 4 bases and 2 bases respectively, leaving an intervening sequence of 16 bases. CDR1 and CDR2, per the germline V gene (reference sequence), are LNHDA and SQIVND. This TCR derives from a human donor in a cohort sampled during active COVID-19. Rearrangement joined TRBV19 to TRBJ2-3; TRBD2 might be the D gene, on 6 matching bases. What was sequenced was peripheral blood. This receptor carries the CDR3 CASSTWGDRFTDTQYF. DNA sequence: TGTGCCAGTAGTACGTGGGGGGACCGATTCACAGATACGCAGTATTTT. Where the CDR3 stops, the reference TRBV19 and TRBJ2-3 genes take over; the full variable domain is DGGITQSPKYLFRKEGQNVTLSCEQNLNHDAMYWYRQDPGQGLRLIYYSQIVNDFQKGDIAEGYSVSREKKESFPLTVTSAQKNPTAFYLCASSTWGDRFTDTQYFGPGTRLTVL.